Below, 24 T cell receptor beta chains from the same sample are listed, as sequenced in a study of blood T cell repertoires in COVID-19. TCRdb's copy holds only in-frame clones and misses some; the assay was immunoSEQ multiplex PCR. Counted here are about 210,000 clones, 75% to 85% occurring once; the ten biggest clones make up 10% to 15%. The sequenced material came from peripheral blood. These receptors came from a human donor in a cohort sampled during active COVID-19.

The chain has TRBV6-5 and TRBJ1-1; 7 bases fit TRBD1. Germline V CDR1 and CDR2: MNHEY, SVGAGI. The V and J ends lost 5 bases and 5 bases, in that order; junction bases with no gene match: 8. The CDR3 contains 14 residues. CDR3 in amino acids: CASSPRQGSTEAFF. The CDR3 region has the DNA TGTGCCAGCAGTCCCCGACAGGGAAGTACTGAAGCTTTCTTT.

At least ten counts were recorded for this clone. This chain uses TRBV24-1 with TRBJ1-2, with D uncertain. The CDR3 consists of 12 residues. Germline assignment: CDR1 KGHDR and CDR2 SFDVKD. Trimming removed 9 bases at V and 4 bases at J, with 11 bases between. The CDR3 sequence is CATADFAYGYTF. The DNA for the CDR3 is TGTGCCACCGCGGACTTTGCCTATGGCTACACCTTC.

The count of this clone is one. The V and J genes are TRBV19 and TRBJ1-4; 7 positions match TRBD1. CDR1 is LNHDA, CDR2 SQIVND, per germline (reference sequence). The V and J ends lost 2 bases and 6 bases, in that order; junction bases with no gene match: 3. This CDR3 is built from 14 residues. The CDR3 region has the DNA TGTGCCAGTAGTATATCCGGGACAGATGAAAAACTGTTTTTT. It specifies CASSISGTDEKLFF.

This chain connects TRBV2 to TRBJ1-2; no firm D call. Germline V CDR1 and CDR2: SNHLY, FYNNEI. Trimming took 7 bases from V and 1 from J, leaving 13 bases between them. The CDR3 has 14 residues. Here the CDR3 DNA reads TGTGCCAGCAAACCGGCGGGGAATAACTATGGCTACACCTTC. The encoded protein is CASKPAGNNYGYTF.

This clone has a handful of counts. The V call is TRBV11-3, the J call TRBJ2-3, with 8 bases fitting TRBD2. Germline CDR1 and CDR2: SGHNT and YENEEA. Trimming took 5 bases from V and 5 from J; bases not matched to a gene: 6. The CDR3 runs to 14 residues. In nucleotides, the CDR3 is TGTGCCAGCAGCCCAACCGGGGGGGAAGATACGCAGTATTTT. It translates to CASSPTGGEDTQYF. Full variable domain (outside the CDR3, taken from reference TRBV11-3 and TRBJ2-3): EAGVVQSPRYKIIEKKQPVAFWCNPISGHNTLYWYLQNLGQGPELLIRYENEEAVDDSQLPKDRFSAERLKGVDSTLKIQPAELGDSAVYLCASSPTGGEDTQYFGPGTRLTVL.

This clone has more than one count but fewer than ten. This chain connects TRBV19 to TRBJ1-2; D is unclear. This CDR3 contains 13 residues. Germline V gives CDR1 LNHDA, CDR2 SQIVND (reference sequence). The V gene lost 3 bases and the J gene lost 8 bases, with 13 bases spanning the gap. CDR3 DNA: TGTGCCAGTAGTATGGAGGGAGCGGGCGGCTACACCTTC. This translates into CASSMEGAGGYTF.

The chain employs TRBV4-3 and TRBJ2-1; a possible D gene is TRBD2 (6 bases). This CDR3 is 17 amino acids long. Germline CDR1 is LGHNA and CDR2 is YSLEER. The V end lost 1 base, the J end lost 6 bases, and 19 bases lay between the germline ends. The CDR3: CASSQVAPGEPGNEQFF. In nucleotides, the CDR3 is TGCGCCAGCAGCCAAGTCGCCCCGGGGGAGCCTGGCAATGAGCAGTTCTTC.

The rearrangement links TRBV7-2 to TRBJ2-7, with 8 bases fitting TRBD1. The J segment lost 7 bases and the V segment lost 5 bases, leaving 13 bases of the junction unmatched. Germline values: CDR1 SGHTA, CDR2 FQGNSA. The CDR3 is made up of 15 amino acids. CDR3 DNA sequence: TGTGCCAGCAGCGTCCTCCAGGGGGCGCTTGGGGAGCAGTACTTC. Protein: CASSVLQGALGEQYF.

The chain recombines TRBV11-3 with TRBJ1-1; D is unclear. Trimming removed 8 bases at V and 5 bases at J, with 15 bases between. The CDR3 loop spans 13 amino acids. Germline V gene lookup returns CDR1 SGHNT and CDR2 YENEEA. The CDR3 is CASSLNWATEAFF. CDR3 nucleotides: TGTGCCAGCTCCTTAAATTGGGCGACTGAAGCTTTCTTT.

Note on this clone: The sample carries other DNA sequences with the same CDR3. The J gene is TRBJ1-1, the V gene TRBV5-1; 8 nucleotides agree with TRBD1. V lost 0 bases, J lost 5 bases, and 3 bases stayed unmatched. CDR3 length equals 14 residues. CDR1 SGHRS and CDR2 YFSETQ come from the germline V gene. For the CDR3, the DNA is TGCGCCAGCAGCTTGGCAGGGGGCGGGACTGAAGCTTTCTTT. Translated, it gives CASSLAGGGTEAFF.

The chain carries TRBV7-9 and TRBJ2-6; no firm D call. V was shortened by 3 bases and J by 2 bases, with 8 bases between the two germline ends. The CDR3 loop spans 15 amino acids. Germline V lookup: CDR1 SEHNR, CDR2 FQNEAQ (reference sequence). CDR3 protein: CASSFSLAGANVLTF. DNA for the CDR3: TGTGCCAGCAGCTTTAGTCTAGCTGGGGCCAACGTCCTGACTTTC. Full variable domain (missing parts from reference TRBV7-9 and TRBJ2-6): DTGVSQNPRHKITKRGQNVTFRCDPISEHNRLYWYRQTLGQGPEFLTYFQNEAQLEKSRLLSDRFSAERPKGSFSTLEIQRTEQGDSAMYLCASSFSLAGANVLTFGAGSRLTVL.

The V gene is TRBV7-3, the J gene TRBJ2-2, with 8 positions matching TRBD2. Losses at the gene ends were 0 bases for V and 3 bases for J; bases not matched to a gene: 3. The CDR3 extends over 16 amino acids. CDR1 and CDR2 from the germline V gene are SGHTA and FQGTGA. The CDR3 region is CASSLTAGADTGELFF. CDR3 sequence (DNA): TGTGCCAGCAGCTTAACAGCGGGGGCGGACACCGGGGAGCTGTTTTTT.

This chain uses TRBV5-1 with TRBJ1-3; 7 bases map to TRBD1. V was pared by 3 bases and J by 0 bases, with 3 bases of the junction left unmatched. The CDR3 spans 15 residues. The V gene's germline CDR1 is SGHRS and CDR2 YFSETQ. The CDR3 here is CASSSGTDSGNTIYF. In DNA, the CDR3 is TGCGCCAGCAGCTCCGGGACAGACTCTGGAAACACCATATATTTT. The full variable domain, completed using reference TRBV5-1 and TRBJ1-3, is KAGVTQTPRYLIKTRGQQVTLSCSPISGHRSVSWYQQTPGQGLQFLFEYFSETQRNKGNFPGRFSGRQFSNSRSEMNVSTLELGDSALYLCASSSGTDSGNTIYFGEGSWLTVV.

This clone occurred a few times. This rearrangement joins TRBV18 to TRBJ1-5; TRBD1 agrees at 7 bases. This CDR3 has 17 amino acids. V shed 3 bases and J 0 bases; nucleotides not matched to a gene: 8. Germline V gene sequence: CDR1 KGHSH, CDR2 LQKENI. The CDR3 coding sequence is TGTGCCAGCTCACCCGCGGACAGGCGCCCTAGCAATCAGCCCCAGCATTTT. Its translation: CASSPADRRPSNQPQHF.

The chain carries TRBV15 and TRBJ2-7; the D gene is possibly TRBD2 (5 bases). Looked up from germline, CDR1 is LNHNV and CDR2 is YYDKDF (reference sequence). This CDR3 region has 15 residues. V shed 0 bases and J shed 7 bases, with 16 bases lying between them. CDR3 in amino acids: CATSRDRIRGGEQYF. The CDR3 coding sequence is TGTGCCACCAGCAGAGATCGTATTCGGGGTGGAGAGCAGTACTTC.

The rearrangement links TRBV18 to TRBJ1-3; D remains ambiguous. The CDR3 has 14 residues. V lost 3 bases, J lost 0 bases, and 6 bases lay in between. Germline V CDR1 and CDR2: KGHSH, LQKENI. The CDR3 region is CASSPSGSGNTIYF. The CDR3 bases are TGTGCCAGCTCACCGTCAGGCTCTGGAAACACCATATATTTT.

The CDR3 DNA reads as TGTGCCAGCAGTTCCGGGGGGAACCCCTACAATGAGCAGTTCTTC. Translation gives CASSSGGNPYNEQFF. The chain couples TRBV7-8 to TRBJ2-1; TRBD2 matches at 7 bases. V lost 6 bases to trimming and J lost 2 bases; unmatched junction nucleotides: 7. The CDR3 contains 15 residues. The germline gives CDR1 SGHVS, CDR2 FQNEAQ.

The chain has TRBV5-1 and TRBJ2-5; a weak D match, TRBD2 (6 bases). This CDR3 is 11 amino acids long. The germline V and J ends were trimmed by 4 bases and 5 bases, with 6 bases remaining between them. From germline, CDR1 is SGHRS and CDR2 YFSETQ. This CDR3 is CASSGGETQYF. The CDR3, as DNA: TGCGCCAGCAGCGGGGGGGAGACCCAGTACTTC. Combining the CDR3 with reference TRBV5-1 and TRBJ2-5 gives the whole variable domain KAGVTQTPRYLIKTRGQQVTLSCSPISGHRSVSWYQQTPGQGLQFLFEYFSETQRNKGNFPGRFSGRQFSNSRSEMNVSTLELGDSALYLCASSGGETQYFGPGTRLLVL.

The chain joins TRBV6-2 or TRBV6-3 to TRBJ2-7; 12 bases map to TRBD1. Germline lookup yields CDR1 MNHEY and CDR2 SVGEGT. Germline trimming cut 4 bases from V and 0 bases from J; bases unmatched to any gene: 10. The CDR3 runs 18 residues. The CDR3 coding sequence is TGTGCCAGCAGTTTCGCCCCCGGGGACAGGGGGCACTCCTACGAGCAGTACTTC. Its protein is CASSFAPGDRGHSYEQYF.

This chain joins TRBV7-2 and TRBJ1-4; D might be TRBD1 (6 bases). The germline CDR1 and CDR2 sequences are SGHTA and FQGNSA. V lost 2 bases and J lost 8, with 9 bases in between. The CDR3 covers 13 residues. In nucleotides, the CDR3 is TGTGCCAGCAGCTTAACAGGGTGGGAAAAACTGTTTTTT. Translated: CASSLTGWEKLFF.

This chain connects TRBV7-2 to TRBJ1-2, with 8 bases fitting TRBD1. The CDR3 is 13 residues long. V gave up 4 bases and J gave up 4 bases; unmatched junction bases: 2. Germline values: CDR1 SGHTA, CDR2 FQGNSA. The DNA for the CDR3 is TGTGCCAGCAGCTACAGGGGGACCTATGGCTACACCTTC. This encodes CASSYRGTYGYTF.

Only a few counts were recorded for this clone. V gene TRBV18 combines with J gene TRBJ1-6; a weak D match, TRBD1 (5 bases). The CDR3 length is 12 residues. V was clipped by 6 bases and J by 6 bases, with 6 bases between them. The germline gives CDR1 KGHSH, CDR2 LQKENI. CDR3 region: CASSDSNSPLHF. DNA for the CDR3: TGTGCCAGCTCTGACAGTAATTCACCCCTCCACTTT.

In regard to this clone: The sample holds other DNA sequences that translate to the same CDR3. The V gene is TRBV7-2, the J gene TRBJ2-5, with TRBD1 matching over 11 bases. The CDR3 covers 15 residues. Losses at the gene ends were 1 base for V and 4 bases for J; bases not matched to a gene: 2. Germline CDR1 is SGHTA and CDR2 is FQGNSA. The CDR3 DNA reads as TGTGCCAGCAGCTTAGGGACAGGGGGCCGAGAGACCCAGTACTTC. Residues: CASSLGTGGRETQYF.

This sequence joins TRBV5-8 and TRBJ2-7; possibly TRBD2 for D (7 bases). Per the germline V gene, CDR1 is SGHTS and CDR2 is YDEGEE. CDR3 length equals 15 residues. V shed 7 bases and J shed 0 bases, with 17 bases lying between them. CDR3 coding DNA: TGTGCCAGCGGGAGGGGTCGGGGGCCCTCCTACGAGCAGTACTTC. Its translation: CASGRGRGPSYEQYF. The entire variable domain, with the rest obtained from reference TRBV5-8 and TRBJ2-7, is as follows: EAGVTQSPTHLIKTRGQQATLRCSPISGHTSVYWYQQALGLGLQFLLWYDEGEERNRGNFPPRFSGRQFPNYSSELNVNALELEDSALYLCASGRGRGPSYEQYFGPGTRLTVT.